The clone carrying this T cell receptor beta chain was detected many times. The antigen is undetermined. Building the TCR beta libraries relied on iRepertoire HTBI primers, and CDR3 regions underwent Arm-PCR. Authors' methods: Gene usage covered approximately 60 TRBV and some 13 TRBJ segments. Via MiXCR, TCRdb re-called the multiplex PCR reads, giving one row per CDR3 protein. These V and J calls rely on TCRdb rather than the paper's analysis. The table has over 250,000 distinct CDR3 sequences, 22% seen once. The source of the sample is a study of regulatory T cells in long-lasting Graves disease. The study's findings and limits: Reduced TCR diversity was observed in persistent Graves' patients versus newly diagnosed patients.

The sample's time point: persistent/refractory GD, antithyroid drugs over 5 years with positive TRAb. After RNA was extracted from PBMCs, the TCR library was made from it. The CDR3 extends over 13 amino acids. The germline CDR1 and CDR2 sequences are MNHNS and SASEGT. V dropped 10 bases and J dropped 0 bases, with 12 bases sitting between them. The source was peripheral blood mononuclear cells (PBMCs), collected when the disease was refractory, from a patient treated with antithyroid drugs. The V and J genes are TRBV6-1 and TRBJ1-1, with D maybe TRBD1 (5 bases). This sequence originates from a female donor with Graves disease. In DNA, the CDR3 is TGTGCCACACGGGGCGGCATGAACACTGAAGCTTTCTTT. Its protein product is CATRGGMNTEAFF.